This T cell receptor (beta chain) emerged from a study of shared clonotypes between healthy human individuals. Libraries were prepared by immunoSEQ multiplex PCR; TCRdb keeps only in-frame clonotypes and omits some of them. The sample consists of hundreds of thousands of clones, almost 97% of them appearing once. The germline V gene encodes CDR1 MNHNS and CDR2 SASEGT. The CDR3 has 15 amino acids. Trimming took 4 bases from V and 1 from J; bases not matched to a gene: 6. The TCR comes from a young woman in good health. The J gene is TRBJ1-2, the V gene TRBV6-1; TRBD1 aligns across 7 bases. Sequencing was performed on naive CD4+ T cells sorted from blood. The subset is: CD45RA+ positively selected. The CDR3 region has the DNA TGTGCCAGCAGTGCCCGGGACAGAATTAACTATGGCTACACCTTC. It yields the protein CASSARDRINYGYTF.